Listed below are T cell receptor beta chains from one sample, sequenced in a study of blood T cell repertoires in COVID-19. Clones were sequenced by immunoSEQ multiplex PCR, and TCRdb holds only the in-frame ones, with some missing. This table has about 120,000 clones, about 86% appearing once. The sequenced sample was peripheral blood. Receptors were obtained from a woman aged 45-65 years with acute or convalescent COVID-19. Both conserved end residues are part of each CDR3.

v_call: TRBV5-6
j_call: TRBJ2-7
cdr3_aa: CASSWLSYEQYF

v_call: TRBV3-1/TRBV3-2
j_call: TRBJ1-2
cdr3_aa: CASSQVGPGHCGYTF

v_call: TRBV3-1/TRBV3-2
j_call: TRBJ1-1
cdr3_aa: CASSQVLGDKGFF

v_call: TRBV6-2/TRBV6-3
j_call: TRBJ1-2
cdr3_aa: CASSYFREGMGTF

v_call: TRBV9
j_call: TRBJ1-1
cdr3_aa: CASSSPEQGRREAFF

v_call: TRBV9
j_call: TRBJ2-3
cdr3_aa: CASSVDAGAPDTQYF

v_call: TRBV10-1
j_call: TRBJ2-5
cdr3_aa: CASSEGTGVGGETQYF

v_call: TRBV6-5
j_call: TRBJ2-3
cdr3_aa: CASSYSTGGPTDTQYF

v_call: TRBV20-1
j_call: TRBJ1-1
cdr3_aa: CSASSSANTEAFF

v_call: TRBV6-2/TRBV6-3
j_call: TRBJ2-5
cdr3_aa: CASSYWQGAETQYF

v_call: TRBV18
j_call: TRBJ1-3
cdr3_aa: CASSPMFERLGNTIYF

v_call: TRBV10-3
j_call: TRBJ2-1
cdr3_aa: CAISEQLLAGNEQFF

v_call: TRBV19
j_call: TRBJ2-4
cdr3_aa: CASSRTGSGAKNIQYF

v_call: TRBV3-1/TRBV3-2
j_call: TRBJ2-1
cdr3_aa: CASSSRVPWDNEQFF

v_call: TRBV5-8
j_call: TRBJ1-1
cdr3_aa: CASSRWDRINTEAFF

v_call: TRBV2
j_call: TRBJ2-7
cdr3_aa: CASGTRDSHEQYF

v_call: TRBV7-2
j_call: TRBJ2-2
cdr3_aa: CASSLWSGGAGELFF

v_call: TRBV5-4
j_call: TRBJ1-4
cdr3_aa: CASSEKAGLNEKLFF

v_call: TRBV11-3
j_call: TRBJ2-5
cdr3_aa: CASSLDLRTQQETQYF

v_call: TRBV2
j_call: TRBJ1-5
cdr3_aa: CASRRDSNQPQHF

v_call: TRBV27
j_call: TRBJ1-2
cdr3_aa: CASSPEFGGYGYTF

v_call: TRBV19
j_call: TRBJ2-5
cdr3_aa: CASSKTAQETQYF

v_call: TRBV11-2
j_call: TRBJ2-7
cdr3_aa: CASSSGRGSYEQYF

v_call: TRBV19
j_call: TRBJ1-2
cdr3_aa: CASWDRGLRGDGYTF

v_call: TRBV5-4
j_call: TRBJ2-7
cdr3_aa: CASSFPPGRGGIAEQYF

v_call: TRBV5-1
j_call: TRBJ1-4
cdr3_aa: CASSLGGNEKLFF

v_call: TRBV27
j_call: TRBJ1-1
cdr3_aa: CASRGQTNTEAFF

v_call: TRBV10-3
j_call: TRBJ2-2
cdr3_aa: CAISDPMRRQGMNTGELFF

v_call: TRBV14
j_call: TRBJ1-1
cdr3_aa: CASSQVGGDTEAFF

v_call: TRBV30
j_call: TRBJ2-3
cdr3_aa: CAWKFGRGGRTDTQYF

v_call: TRBV3-1/TRBV3-2
j_call: TRBJ2-1
cdr3_aa: CASSLPLALGENNEQFF

v_call: TRBV5-6
j_call: TRBJ1-5
cdr3_aa: CASSFTGSNQPQHF

v_call: TRBV18
j_call: TRBJ2-7
cdr3_aa: CASSPAIYEQYF

v_call: TRBV7-9
j_call: TRBJ1-2
cdr3_aa: CASSLGTGAYGYTF

v_call: TRBV2
j_call: TRBJ2-3
cdr3_aa: CGGGRSGTDTQYF

v_call: TRBV6-2/TRBV6-3
j_call: TRBJ2-7
cdr3_aa: CASSYGGTSGTYEQYF

v_call: TRBV30
j_call: TRBJ1-6
cdr3_aa: CAWSAGAGSMSPLHF

v_call: TRBV2
j_call: TRBJ2-7
cdr3_aa: CASSEGGGDYEQYF

v_call: TRBV9
j_call: TRBJ2-3
cdr3_aa: CASSVDLAGGQSTDTQYF

v_call: TRBV11-3
j_call: TRBJ2-7
cdr3_aa: CASRTGDYEQYF

v_call: TRBV7-2
j_call: TRBJ2-7
cdr3_aa: CASSVGQGSPYEQYF

v_call: TRBV18
j_call: TRBJ2-3
cdr3_aa: CASSPPWEQGSDTQYF

v_call: TRBV4-1
j_call: TRBJ1-4
cdr3_aa: CASSQDRQGGGEKLFF

v_call: TRBV5-6
j_call: TRBJ1-4
cdr3_aa: CASSLGTGGVEKLFF

v_call: TRBV3-1/TRBV3-2
j_call: TRBJ2-5
cdr3_aa: CASSPDGETQYF

v_call: TRBV5-1
j_call: TRBJ2-6
cdr3_aa: CATQDRQALSGANVLTF

v_call: TRBV25-1
j_call: TRBJ2-1
cdr3_aa: CASSLAGEGYNEQFF

v_call: TRBV27
j_call: TRBJ1-4
cdr3_aa: CASSDTWTEEKLFF

v_call: TRBV11-3
j_call: TRBJ1-2
cdr3_aa: CASSLQGYYGYTF

v_call: TRBV21-1
j_call: TRBJ2-3
cdr3_aa: CASSKTVPNTDTQYF

v_call: TRBV6-5
j_call: TRBJ2-7
cdr3_aa: CASSRSGSTNEQYF

v_call: TRBV19
j_call: TRBJ1-3
cdr3_aa: CASSISGTGGPGNTIYF

v_call: TRBV19
j_call: TRBJ1-1
cdr3_aa: CASSIDAGNTEAFF

v_call: TRBV6-5
j_call: TRBJ2-3
cdr3_aa: CASRRTGTDTQYF

v_call: TRBV25-1
j_call: TRBJ1-1
cdr3_aa: CASRQGALGTEAFF

v_call: TRBV7-2
j_call: TRBJ2-3
cdr3_aa: CASSGDSKGDDTQYF

v_call: TRBV19
j_call: TRBJ1-1
cdr3_aa: CASTGFEAFF

v_call: TRBV6-6
j_call: TRBJ1-1
cdr3_aa: CASRHRAGNTEAFF

v_call: TRBV30
j_call: TRBJ2-7
cdr3_aa: CAWSVQYEQYF